This is a list of T cell receptor beta chains from one sample in a study of PD-1 blockade in mismatch repair-deficient tumors. Clones were read by immunoSEQ multiplex PCR, and TCRdb kept only the in-frame ones, dropping some. The sample includes 120,000 or so clones, around 86% of them seen just once. Sequences were derived from peripheral blood, sampled 44 weeks after starting pembrolizumab. The receptors originated from an adult with mismatch repair-deficient cancer. The CDR3 runs from the conserved cysteine through the conserved F or W. The D gene is left open where the match is weak. Some rows have no size entry. The others give once, few or many, or a class for an expanded clone.

D,V,size,J,CDR3,DNA
-,TRBV4-1,-,TRBJ2-1,CASSQDTPLIVGEQFF,TGCGCCAGCAGCCAAGATACACCACTAATAGTTGGTGAGCAGTTCTTC
TRBD2,TRBV7-2,-,TRBJ2-7,CASSPFAGGDEQYF,TGTGCCAGCAGCCCCTTTGCGGGAGGGGACGAGCAGTACTTC
TRBD1,TRBV25-1,-,TRBJ1-4,CASSDPYRGLLNEKLFF,TGTGCCAGCAGCGACCCGTACAGGGGCCTCCTTAATGAAAAACTGTTTTTT
TRBD1,TRBV15,once,TRBJ2-5,CATRAHRDRVETQYF,TGTGCCACCAGAGCTCACCGGGACAGGGTAGAGACCCAGTACTTC
-,TRBV11-2,-,TRBJ2-1,CASSLDGRETYNEQFF,TGTGCCAGCAGCTTAGATGGCAGGGAAACCTACAATGAGCAGTTCTTC
TRBD1,TRBV18,-,TRBJ1-5,CASSADRVGNQPQHF,TGTGCCAGCTCCGCGGACAGGGTCGGCAATCAGCCCCAGCATTTT
-,TRBV5-1,-,TRBJ1-2,CASSRDTRNYGYTF,TGCGCCAGCAGCAGGGACACGAGGAACTATGGCTACACCTTC
TRBD1,TRBV6-6,once,TRBJ2-7,CASSYGTDYEQYF,TGTGCCAGCAGTTACGGGACAGACTACGAGCAGTACTTC
TRBD1,TRBV7-8,-,TRBJ1-2,CASSTGTGSGGSYGYTF,TGTGCCAGCAGTACAGGGACAGGGTCCGGAGGGTCATATGGCTACACCTTC
TRBD1,TRBV7-8,-,TRBJ1-1,CASSLGPTGATEAFF,TGTGCCAGCAGCTTAGGGCCGACAGGGGCTACTGAAGCTTTCTTT